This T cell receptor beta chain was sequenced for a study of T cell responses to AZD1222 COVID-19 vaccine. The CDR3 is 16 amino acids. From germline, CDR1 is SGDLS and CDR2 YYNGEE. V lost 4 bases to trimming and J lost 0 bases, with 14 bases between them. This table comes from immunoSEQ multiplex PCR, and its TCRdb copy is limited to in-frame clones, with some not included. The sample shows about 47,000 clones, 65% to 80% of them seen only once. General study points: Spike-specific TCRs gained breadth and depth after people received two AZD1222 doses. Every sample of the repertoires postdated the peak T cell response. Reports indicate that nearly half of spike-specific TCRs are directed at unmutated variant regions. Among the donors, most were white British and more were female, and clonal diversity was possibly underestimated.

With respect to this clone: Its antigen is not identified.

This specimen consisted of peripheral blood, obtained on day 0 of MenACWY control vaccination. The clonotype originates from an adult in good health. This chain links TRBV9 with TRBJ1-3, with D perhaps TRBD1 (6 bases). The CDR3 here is CASSSRTVLSGNTIYF. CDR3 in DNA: TGTGCCAGCAGCTCCCGGACAGTCCTCTCTGGAAACACCATATATTTT.